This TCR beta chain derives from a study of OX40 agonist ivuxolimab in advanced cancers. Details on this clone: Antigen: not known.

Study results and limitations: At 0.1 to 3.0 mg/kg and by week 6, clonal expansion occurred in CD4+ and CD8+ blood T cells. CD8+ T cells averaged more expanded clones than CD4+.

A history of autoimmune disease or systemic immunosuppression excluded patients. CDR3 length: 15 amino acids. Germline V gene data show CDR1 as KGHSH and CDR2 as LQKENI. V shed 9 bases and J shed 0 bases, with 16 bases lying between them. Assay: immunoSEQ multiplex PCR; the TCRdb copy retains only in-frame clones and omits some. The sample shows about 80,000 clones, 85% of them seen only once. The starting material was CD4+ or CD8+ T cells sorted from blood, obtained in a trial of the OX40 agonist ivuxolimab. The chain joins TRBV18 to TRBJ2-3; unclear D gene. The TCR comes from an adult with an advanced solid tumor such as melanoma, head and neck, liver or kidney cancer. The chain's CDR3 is CASLKNGPSTDTQYF. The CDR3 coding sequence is TGTGCCAGTCTCAAGAACGGGCCTAGCACAGATACGCAGTATTTT.